This T cell receptor beta chain was sequenced in a study of T cells after posttransplantation cyclophosphamide. A marrow graft followed busulfan-fludarabine conditioning, with cyclophosphamide on days +3 and +4. This clone has at least ten counts. Its antigen is still unknown. Generated by immunoSEQ multiplex PCR, the TCRdb table keeps only in-frame clones and is missing some. This sample carries around 5,000 clones and no singletons, and less than 30% goes to the top ten. Study-level results: TRB overlap between skin or GI tissue T cells and blood was limited. Later blood repertoires were often dominated by clones from the donor CD8+ memory compartment. Recipient CMV seropositivity and CMV reactivation strongly tracked TRB clonality.

The CDR3 has 13 residues. Trimming removed 4 bases from V and 7 bases from J, with 11 bases in between. Germline V gene sequence: CDR1 SGDLS, CDR2 YYNGEE. The specimen comprised PBMCs, sampled after allogeneic stem cell transplant with posttransplant cyclophosphamide. The sequence derives from a male patient aged 55 to 70 who received an allogeneic stem cell transplant from a related donor, was CMV-positive, and had no GVHD. Some of the T cells might come from the graft donor. The chain uses TRBV9 and TRBJ1-4; D is perhaps TRBD1 (5 bases). The CDR3 loop is CASSKGLGEKLFF. CDR3 nucleotides: TGTGCCAGCAGCAAGGGGCTTGGTGAAAAACTGTTTTTT.